A selection of T cell receptor beta chains follows, all from one sample in a study of cytomegalovirus exposure and HLA in healthy donors. Assay used: immunoSEQ multiplex PCR; TCRdb lists only in-frame clones, some missing. Here the sample spans about 190,000 clones, approximately 79% being singletons. Sequenced material: PBMCs. Receptors were obtained from a young woman in good health and CMV-seronegative. The CDR3 runs from the conserved cysteine through the conserved F or W. The order of the fields is V gene, D gene, J gene, clone size, CDR3 DNA, CDR3 protein. A D gene is named only where the DNA matches it firmly. The listing skips clone size in some rows; elsewhere it reads once, few, many or a size class.

>TRBV7-2|-|TRBJ1-6|few
TGTGCCAGCAGCTTAGGGCAAAATAATTCACCCCTCCACTTT
CASSLGQNNSPLHF
>TRBV4-1|-|TRBJ1-6|once
TGCGCCAGCAGTCCTTCCGCCCTAAGCTCCTATAATTCACCCCTCCACTTT
CASSPSALSSYNSPLHF
>TRBV11-2|TRBD1|TRBJ1-1|-
TGTGCCAGCAGCCACACCCCACAGGGGGCGCGCTTCACTGAAGCTTTCTTT
CASSHTPQGARFTEAFF
>TRBV9|TRBD1|TRBJ2-2|-
TGTGCCAGCAGCCCACTCGACAGGGGTAACACCGGGGAGCTGTTTTTT
CASSPLDRGNTGELFF
>TRBV4-1|-|TRBJ1-1|-
TGCGCCAGCAGCCAAGAGGGGGCAGGGGAGGGCACTGAAGCTTTCTTT
CASSQEGAGEGTEAFF
>TRBV2|-|TRBJ1-2|few
TGTGCCAGCAGTGCGACAGGTTGGTACACCTTC
CASSATGWYTF
>TRBV6-5|-|TRBJ1-5|-
TGTGCCAGCAGTTTGGGCGCAAATCAGCCCCAGCATTTT
CASSLGANQPQHF
>TRBV7-9|-|TRBJ1-2|-
TGTGCCAGCAGCTTAGCGGGAGGGGGCTATGGCTACACCTTC
CASSLAGGGYGYTF
>TRBV25-1|-|TRBJ2-5|-
TGTGCCAGCAGTGAACCTAAGGGGCTAGGAGTAGGGACCCAGTACTTC
CASSEPKGLGVGTQYF
>TRBV4-3|TRBD1|TRBJ2-7|-
TGCGCCAGCAGCCAAGATCTCCGGACAGGGGATGTGCAGTACTTC
CASSQDLRTGDVQYF
>TRBV28|-|TRBJ1-3|few
TGTGCCAGCAGTTTAGGCCGGGATAGCACCATATATTTT
CASSLGRDSTIYF